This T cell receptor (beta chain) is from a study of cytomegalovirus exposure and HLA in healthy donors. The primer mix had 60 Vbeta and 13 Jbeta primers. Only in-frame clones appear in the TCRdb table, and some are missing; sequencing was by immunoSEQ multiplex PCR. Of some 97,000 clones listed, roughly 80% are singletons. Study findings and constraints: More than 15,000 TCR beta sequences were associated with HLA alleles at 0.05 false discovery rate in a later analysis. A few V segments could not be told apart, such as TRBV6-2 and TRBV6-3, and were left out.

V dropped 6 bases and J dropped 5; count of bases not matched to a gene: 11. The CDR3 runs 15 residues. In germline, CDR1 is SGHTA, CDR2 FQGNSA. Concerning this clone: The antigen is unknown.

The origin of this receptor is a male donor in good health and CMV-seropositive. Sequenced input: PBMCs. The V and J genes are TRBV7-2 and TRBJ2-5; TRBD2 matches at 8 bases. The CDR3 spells CASRPLGGGTETQYF. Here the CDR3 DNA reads TGTGCCAGCAGGCCGCTTGGCGGGGGGACGGAGACCCAGTACTTC.